The clone carrying this T cell receptor beta chain was detected a few times. Its target is unknown. In making TCR beta libraries, quantitative 5'-RACE with molecular barcodes was used. TCRdb analysed the 5' RACE reads with MiXCR anew, one entry per CDR3 protein. The sample records some 800,000 distinct CDR3 sequences, 10% to 15% being singletons. The data were obtained in a study of CD8 T cells in ankylosing spondylitis. Findings and limits, study-wide: Ankylosing spondylitis blood appeared to carry a characteristic TCR beta motif of roughly eight highly homologous variants. Some of the motif variants had earlier been found in reactive arthritis patients' fluid and blood. Relatively rare in peripheral blood, disease-linked clones were also CD8+. Enrichment of disease-linked clones was reportedly significant in matched ankylosing spondylitis synovial fluid.

The trim removed 5 bases at V and 5 bases at J, leaving 5 bases unmatched. Germline V lookup: CDR1 GTSNPN, CDR2 SVGIG (reference sequence). CDR3 length equals 13 residues. The sample taken for sequencing was blood, either unsorted or a sorted T cell fraction (not recorded which). The V and J genes are TRBV30 and TRBJ2-3; 9 bases match TRBD2. The receptor comes from a male donor with ankylosing spondylitis. CDR3 in amino acids: CAWGLAGVDTQYF. In nucleotides, the CDR3 is TGTGCCTGGGGGTTAGCGGGAGTAGATACGCAGTATTTT.